Sequencing of this TCR beta chain was carried out in a study of T cell responses to AZD1222 COVID-19 vaccine. Study results and limitations: Variant regions that are unmutated are reportedly the target of nearly half of spike-specific TCRs.

About this clone itself: What it binds is not known.

Produced via immunoSEQ multiplex PCR; TCRdb's table is partial and in-frame only. Seen here are about 97,000 clones, 75% to 90% observed once, and the top ten hold under 8.5%. V was pared by 6 bases and J by 4 bases, with 10 bases between. CDR1 MNHEY and CDR2 SVGAGI come from the germline V gene. CDR3 size: 13 residues. This clonotype originated in an adult in good health. This chain links TRBV6-5 with TRBJ1-5, with D maybe TRBD1 (6 bases). The sample in question was peripheral blood, obtained on day 0 of AZD1222 vaccination. The CDR3 loop reads CASRRGENQPQHF. The CDR3 DNA is TGTGCCAGCAGGAGGGGGGAGAATCAGCCCCAGCATTTT.